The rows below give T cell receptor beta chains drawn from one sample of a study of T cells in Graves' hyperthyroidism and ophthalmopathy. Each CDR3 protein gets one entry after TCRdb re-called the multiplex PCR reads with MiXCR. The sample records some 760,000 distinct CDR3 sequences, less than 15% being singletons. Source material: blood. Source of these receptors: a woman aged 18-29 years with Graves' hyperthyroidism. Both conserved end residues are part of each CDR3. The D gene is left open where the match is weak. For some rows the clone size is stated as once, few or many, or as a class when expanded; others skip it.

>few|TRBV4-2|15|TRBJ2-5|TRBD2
CASSQTSGYQETQYF
TGTGCCAGCAGCCAGACTAGCGGGTACCAAGAGACCCAGTACTTC
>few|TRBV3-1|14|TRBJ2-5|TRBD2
CANSVAGVVETQYF
TGTGCCAACAGCGTGGCGGGAGTCGTAGAGACCCAGTACTTC
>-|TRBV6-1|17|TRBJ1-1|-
CASSLGVRGRMNTEAFF
TGTGCCAGCAGTCTGGGGGTCCGGGGGCGGATGAACACTGAAGCTTTCTTT
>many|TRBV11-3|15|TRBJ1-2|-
CASSLGGKSNYGYTF
TGTGCCAGCAGCTTAGGGGGGAAAAGTAACTATGGCTACACCTTC
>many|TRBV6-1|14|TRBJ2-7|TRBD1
CASSRLGQHYEQYF
TGTGCCAGCAGTCGTCTGGGACAGCACTACGAGCAGTACTTC
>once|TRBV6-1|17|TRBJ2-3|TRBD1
CASSLRRDRGRLDTQYF
TGTGCCAGCAGTCTACGACGAGACAGGGGGCGTTTAGATACGCAGTATTTT
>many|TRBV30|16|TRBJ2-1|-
CAWRDLSPPGLSQQFF
TGTGCCTGGAGGGACTTATCACCCCCGGGACTTTCTCAGCAGTTCTTC
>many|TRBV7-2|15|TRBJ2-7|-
CASSLVGLQSYEQYF
TGTGCCAGCAGCTTAGTGGGACTCCAATCCTACGAGCAGTACTTC
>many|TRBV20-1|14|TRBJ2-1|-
CSATGLEPYNEQFF
TGCAGTGCCACAGGGCTCGAGCCCTACAATGAGCAGTTCTTC
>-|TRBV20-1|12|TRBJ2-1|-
CSAKLSANEQFF
TGCAGTGCCAAACTGAGCGCGAATGAGCAGTTCTTC
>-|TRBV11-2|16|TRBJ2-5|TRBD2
CASSPRGLAQQETQYF
TGTGCCAGCAGCCCACGGGGACTAGCGCAACAAGAGACCCAGTACTTC
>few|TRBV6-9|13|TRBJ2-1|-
CAVQGPSYNEQFF
TGTGCCGTACAGGGACCGTCATACAATGAGCAGTTCTTC
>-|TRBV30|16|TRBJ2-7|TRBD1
CAWSPWTGGAAYEQYF
TGTGCCTGGAGTCCCTGGACAGGGGGCGCCGCCTACGAGCAGTACTTC
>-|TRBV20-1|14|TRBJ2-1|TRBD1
CSARGDRGNNEQFF
TGCAGTGCTAGGGGGGACAGGGGGAACAATGAGCAGTTCTTC
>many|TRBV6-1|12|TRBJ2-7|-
CASRSRPGEQYF
TGTGCCAGCAGGTCCCGACCTGGCGAGCAGTACTTC
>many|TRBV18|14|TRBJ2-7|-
CASSPTGKAYEQYF
TGTGCCAGCTCACCTACAGGGAAAGCCTACGAGCAGTACTTC
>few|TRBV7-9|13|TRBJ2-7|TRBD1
CASGQDPLHEQYF
TGTGCCAGCGGACAGGACCCTCTCCACGAGCAGTACTTC
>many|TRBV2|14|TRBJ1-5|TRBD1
CASRSNRGNQPQHF
TGTGCCAGCAGAAGTAACAGGGGTAATCAGCCCCAGCATTTT
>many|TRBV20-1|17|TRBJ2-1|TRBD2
CSARERLAGSGYNEQFF
TGCAGTGCTAGAGAGAGACTAGCGGGAAGCGGGTACAATGAGCAGTTCTTC
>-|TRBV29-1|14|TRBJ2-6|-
CSVRTGAGANVLTF
TGCAGCGTTCGTACGGGCGCTGGGGCCAACGTCCTGACTTTC
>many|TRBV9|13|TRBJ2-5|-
CASSVGLEETQYF
TGTGCCAGCAGCGTCGGACTCGAAGAGACCCAGTACTTC
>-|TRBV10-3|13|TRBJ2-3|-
CAINGGSTDTQYF
TGTGCCATCAATGGGGGGAGCACAGATACGCAGTATTTT
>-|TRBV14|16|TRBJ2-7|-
CASSQFGGLSSYEQYF
TGTGCCAGCAGCCAATTTGGGGGTTTAAGCTCCTACGAGCAGTACTTC
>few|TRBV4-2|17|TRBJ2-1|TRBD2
CASSQDGGTSGNNEQFF
TGTGCCAGCAGCCAAGATGGGGGCACTAGCGGTAACAATGAGCAGTTCTTC
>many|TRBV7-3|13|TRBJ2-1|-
CASSSGLLDEQFF
TGTGCCAGCAGCTCGGGACTCCTTGATGAGCAGTTCTTC
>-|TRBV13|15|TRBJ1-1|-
CASSQGDLRGTEAFF
TGTGCCAGCAGCCAAGGGGACCTTAGGGGTACTGAAGCTTTCTTT
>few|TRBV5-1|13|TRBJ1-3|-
CASSFDTGNTIYF
TGCGCCAGCAGCTTCGACACTGGAAACACCATATATTTT
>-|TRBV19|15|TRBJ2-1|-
CASSGSGWNRDEQFF
TGTGCCAGTAGTGGGAGCGGGTGGAACCGCGATGAGCAGTTCTTC
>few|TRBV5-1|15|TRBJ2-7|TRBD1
CASSYDRDESNEQYF
TGCGCCAGCAGCTACGACAGGGACGAGTCGAACGAGCAGTACTTC
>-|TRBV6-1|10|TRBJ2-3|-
CASGGNTQYF
TGTGCCAGCGGGGGGAATACGCAGTATTTT
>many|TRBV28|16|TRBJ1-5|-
CASSLNTEASNQPQHF
TGTGCCAGCAGTTTAAATACGGAGGCCTCCAATCAGCCCCAGCATTTT
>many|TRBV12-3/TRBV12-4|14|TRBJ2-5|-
CASSSRTDQETQYF
TGTGCCAGCAGTTCCCGGACAGATCAAGAGACCCAGTACTTC
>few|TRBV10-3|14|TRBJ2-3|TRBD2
CAISEAGRGDTQYF
TGTGCCATCAGTGAGGCCGGGAGGGGAGATACGCAGTATTTT
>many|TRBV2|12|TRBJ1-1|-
CASGQTAIEAFF
TGTGCCAGCGGTCAGACAGCGATTGAAGCTTTCTTT
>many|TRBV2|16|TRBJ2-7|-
CASSGGLGSPSSEQYF
TGTGCCAGCAGTGGAGGTTTGGGCAGTCCCTCAAGTGAGCAGTACTTC
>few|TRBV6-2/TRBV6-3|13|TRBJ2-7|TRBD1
CASTGTGLTEQYF
TGTGCCAGCACCGGGACAGGGCTGACCGAGCAGTACTTC
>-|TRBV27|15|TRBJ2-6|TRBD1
CASRSGQAGANVLTF
TGTGCCAGCAGATCCGGACAGGCTGGGGCCAACGTCCTGACTTTC
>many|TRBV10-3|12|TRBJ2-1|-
CAIRDYRNEQFF
TGTGCCATCAGGGACTATCGGAATGAGCAGTTCTTC
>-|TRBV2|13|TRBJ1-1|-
CASRAERNTEAFF
TGTGCCAGCAGGGCGGAGAGAAACACTGAAGCTTTCTTT
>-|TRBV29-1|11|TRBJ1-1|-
CSVEDRTEAFF
TGCAGCGTTGAAGATCGTACTGAAGCTTTCTTT
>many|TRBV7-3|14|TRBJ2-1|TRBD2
CASSSSGRGNEQFF
TGTGCCAGCAGCTCTAGCGGGCGGGGGAATGAGCAGTTCTTC
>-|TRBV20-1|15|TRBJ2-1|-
CSVQREQGPYNEQFF
TGCAGTGTCCAGAGAGAACAGGGCCCCTACAATGAGCAGTTCTTC
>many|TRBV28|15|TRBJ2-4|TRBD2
CASSLTGTSDNIQYF
TGTGCCAGCAGCTTGACCGGGACTAGCGACAACATTCAGTACTTC
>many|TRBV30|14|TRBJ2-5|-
CAWSVGSTGETQYF
TGTGCCTGGAGTGTAGGGTCAACGGGGGAGACCCAGTACTTC
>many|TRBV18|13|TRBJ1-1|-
CASSPLYREGTFF
TGTGCCAGCTCACCCTTGTACCGGGAAGGAACTTTCTTT
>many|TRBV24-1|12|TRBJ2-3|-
CATSDFGITQYF
TGTGCCACCAGTGATTTTGGGATCACGCAGTATTTT
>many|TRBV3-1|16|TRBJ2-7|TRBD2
CASSLGTSGSLNEQYF
TGTGCCAGCAGCCTGGGGACTAGCGGGAGCCTAAACGAGCAGTACTTC
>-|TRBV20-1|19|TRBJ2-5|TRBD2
CSARDSGTSGRRNGETQYF
TGCAGTGCTAGAGATTCCGGGACTAGCGGGAGAAGAAATGGGGAGACCCAGTACTTC
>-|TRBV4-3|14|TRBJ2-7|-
CASSQVVSGGEQYF
TGCGCCAGCAGCCAAGTTGTTTCCGGGGGCGAGCAGTACTTC
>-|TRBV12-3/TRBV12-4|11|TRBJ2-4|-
CASSIRNIQYF
TGTGCCAGCAGTATCAGAAACATTCAGTACTTC
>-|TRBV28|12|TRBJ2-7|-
CASSLTYYEQYF
TGTGCCAGCAGCCTCACTTACTACGAGCAGTACTTC
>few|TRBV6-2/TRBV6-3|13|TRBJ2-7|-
CASSTALAYEQYF
TGTGCCAGCAGTACGGCGCTGGCCTACGAGCAGTACTTC